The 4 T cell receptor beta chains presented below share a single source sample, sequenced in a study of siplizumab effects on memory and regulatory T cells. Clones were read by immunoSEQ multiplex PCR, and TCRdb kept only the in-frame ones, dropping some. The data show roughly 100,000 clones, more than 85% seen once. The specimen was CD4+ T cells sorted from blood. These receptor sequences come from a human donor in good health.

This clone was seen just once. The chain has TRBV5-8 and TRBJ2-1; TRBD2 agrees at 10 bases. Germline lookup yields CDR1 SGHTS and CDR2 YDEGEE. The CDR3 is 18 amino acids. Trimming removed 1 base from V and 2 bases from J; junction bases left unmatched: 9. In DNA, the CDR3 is TGTGCCAGCAGCTTGATTGGACTAGCGGAGTCAGCCTACAATGAGCAGTTCTTC. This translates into CASSLIGLAESAYNEQFF.

The CDR3 bases are TGTGCCAGCAGAGGGGGACTAGAATCAGATACGCAGTATTTT. It specifies CASRGGLESDTQYF. The rearrangement uses TRBV28 and TRBJ2-3; 8 positions match TRBD2. Germline V gene lookup returns CDR1 MDHEN and CDR2 SYDVKM. CDR3 length equals 14 residues. The V gene end was trimmed by 6 bases and the J gene end by 4 bases; junction bases not matched to a gene: 6.

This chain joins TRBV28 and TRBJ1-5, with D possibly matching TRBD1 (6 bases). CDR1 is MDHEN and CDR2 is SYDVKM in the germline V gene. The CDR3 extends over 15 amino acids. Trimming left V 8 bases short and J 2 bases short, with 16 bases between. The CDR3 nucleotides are TGTGCCAGCGGAAACGGGGGGCTCGGCAATCAGCCCCAGCATTTT. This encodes CASGNGGLGNQPQHF.

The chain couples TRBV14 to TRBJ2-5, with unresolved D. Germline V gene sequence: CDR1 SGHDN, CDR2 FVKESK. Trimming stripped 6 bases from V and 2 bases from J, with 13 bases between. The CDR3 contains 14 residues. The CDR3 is CASSSRTTQETQYF. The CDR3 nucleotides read TGTGCCAGCAGTAGTCGGACCACACAAGAGACCCAGTACTTC.